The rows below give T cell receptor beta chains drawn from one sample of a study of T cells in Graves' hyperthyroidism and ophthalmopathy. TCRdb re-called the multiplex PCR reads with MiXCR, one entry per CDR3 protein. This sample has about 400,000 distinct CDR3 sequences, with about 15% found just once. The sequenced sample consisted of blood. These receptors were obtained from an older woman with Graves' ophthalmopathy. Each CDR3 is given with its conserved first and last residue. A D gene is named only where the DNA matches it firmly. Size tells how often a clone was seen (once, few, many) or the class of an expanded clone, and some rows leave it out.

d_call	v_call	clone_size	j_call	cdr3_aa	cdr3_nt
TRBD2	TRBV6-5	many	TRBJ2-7	CASSYSTSDTYEQYF	TGTGCCAGCAGTTACTCGACTAGCGACACCTACGAGCAGTACTTC
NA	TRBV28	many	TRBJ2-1	CASTPVGDSYNEQFF	TGTGCCAGCACCCCAGTAGGGGATTCCTACAATGAGCAGTTCTTC
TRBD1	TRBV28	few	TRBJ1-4	CASSFPIGTGDEKLFF	TGTGCCAGCAGTTTCCCCATCGGGACAGGGGATGAAAAACTGTTTTTT
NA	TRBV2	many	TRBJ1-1	CASSESGSLLLNTEAFF	TGTGCCAGCAGTGAAAGTGGCAGTCTATTACTGAACACTGAAGCTTTCTTT
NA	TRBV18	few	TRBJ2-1	CASSPPGRGEQFF	TGTGCCAGCTCACCACCAGGCCGAGGGGAGCAGTTCTTC
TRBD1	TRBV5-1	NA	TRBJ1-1	CASSSWTGTNTEAFF	TGCGCCAGCAGCTCCTGGACAGGGACGAACACTGAAGCTTTCTTT
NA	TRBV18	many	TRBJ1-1	CASSPPRGVNTEAFF	TGTGCCAGCTCACCACCGAGGGGGGTGAACACTGAAGCTTTCTTT
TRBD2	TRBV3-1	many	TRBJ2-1	CASSQDLREILFF	TGTGCCAGCAGCCAAGATTTGCGGGAGATTTTGTTCTTC
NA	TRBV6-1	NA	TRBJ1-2	CASSEAGTPTGGYTF	TGTGCCAGCAGTGAAGCGGGGACGCCCACTGGTGGCTACACCTTC
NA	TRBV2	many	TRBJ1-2	CASSELQAGASYGYTF	TGTGCCAGCAGTGAATTGCAAGCAGGGGCGAGCTATGGCTACACCTTC
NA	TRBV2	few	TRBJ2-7	CASRVPGRTYEQYF	TGTGCCAGCAGGGTACCGGGGAGGACCTACGAGCAGTACTTC
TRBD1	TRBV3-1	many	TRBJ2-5	CASSQGMDRGETQYF	TGTGCCAGCAGCCAAGGCATGGACAGGGGAGAGACCCAGTACTTC
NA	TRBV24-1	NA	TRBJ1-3	CATSDLAGNTIYF	TGTGCCACCAGTGATTTGGCGGGAAACACCATATATTTT
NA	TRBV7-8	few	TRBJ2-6	CASSLRGGGANVLTF	TGTGCCAGCAGCTTAAGGGGCGGTGGGGCCAACGTCCTGACTTTC
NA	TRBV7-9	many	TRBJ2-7	CASSHRDRAYEQYF	TGTGCCAGCAGTCACAGGGACCGCGCCTACGAGCAGTACTTC
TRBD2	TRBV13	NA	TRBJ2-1	CASSSRLAGGVRWGNNEQFF	TGTGCCAGCAGCTCACGCCTAGCGGGAGGTGTAAGGTGGGGAAACAATGAGCAGTTCTTC
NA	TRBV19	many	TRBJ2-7	CASSWGSTSYEQYF	TGTGCCAGTAGTTGGGGCTCTACCTCCTACGAGCAGTACTTC
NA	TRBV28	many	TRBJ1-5	CASSLGTVYSNQPQHF	TGTGCCAGCAGTCTCGGGACTGTATATAGCAATCAGCCCCAGCATTTT
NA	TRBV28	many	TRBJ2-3	CASSLGFSVSSHEQYF	TGTGCCAGCAGTTTAGGTTTCTCAGTTTCTTCCCATGAGCAGTATTTT
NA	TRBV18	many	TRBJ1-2	CASSPAASNYGYTF	TGTGCCAGCTCCCCTGCCGCCTCTAACTATGGCTACACCTTC
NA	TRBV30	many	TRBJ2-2	CAWSVLTQGSGELFF	TGTGCCTGGAGTGTTCTGACTCAGGGATCCGGGGAGCTGTTTTTT
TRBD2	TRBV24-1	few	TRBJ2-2	CATSDPGLAASRTGELFF	TGTGCCACCAGTGACCCGGGACTAGCGGCTAGTCGAACCGGGGAGCTGTTTTTT